This TCR beta chain was sequenced for a study of T cell repertoires in cytomegalovirus infection. Study as a whole: Recently identified HLA-C-restricted CMV epitopes and well-studied HLA-B-restricted CMV epitopes were used by the study. An indication of both CMV infection and matching HLA type came from public TCR beta signatures.

Study outcomes and limitations: Clonotype analysis showed dominance of the ex vivo response by HLA-C-restricted CMV-specific TCR beta clonotypes.

TCRdb redid the calling of the reads with MiXCR, one entry per CDR3 protein. The sample shows more than 250,000 distinct CDR3 sequences, 20% to 30% of them seen only once. This clonotype was seen only a few times. Its antigen is not identified. The CDR3 length is 14 residues. Losses at the gene ends were 6 bases for V and 5 bases for J; bases not matched to a gene: 5. The germline V gene encodes CDR1 MGHRA and CDR2 YSYEKL. The origin of this receptor is a human donor in good health (CMV status not recorded). Some clones in this sample may be carry-over from other donors' samples. The genes are TRBV4-1 and TRBJ2-1; 9 nucleotides match TRBD2. The sequencing here drew on cultured PBMCs, taken from culture after CMV antigen stimulation. The CDR3 reads CASRVTSGDNEQFF. The CDR3 bases are TGCGCCAGCAGGGTGACTAGCGGAGACAATGAGCAGTTCTTC.